This is a list of T cell receptor beta chains from one sample in a study of cytomegalovirus exposure and HLA in healthy donors. Measured with immunoSEQ multiplex PCR; TCRdb has only the in-frame clones, and not every one. This sample lists roughly 120,000 clones; its ten largest clones have 3.5% to 4.5%. Sequenced input: PBMCs. These receptors all come from a man aged 25 to 40 in good health and CMV-seronegative. Each CDR3 is given without its conserved first and last residue. Fields, in order: D gene, V gene, CDR3 length, J gene, CDR3 protein. A D gene is named only where the DNA matches it firmly.

TRBD2	TRBV7-2	16	TRBJ2-5	ASSLAVASGGVRETQY
-	TRBV11-3	14	TRBJ2-2	ASSLGWGADTGELF
-	TRBV9	13	TRBJ2-7	ASSGRDKRGYEQY
-	TRBV2	11	-	ASRRDTSYEQY
-	TRBV18	14	TRBJ2-7	ASSAAEGSLSYEQY
-	TRBV27	18	TRBJ2-1	ASSLRSNTRDIGSYNEQF
-	TRBV11-2	15	TRBJ2-1	ASSLEVGGGSYNEQF
TRBD1	TRBV9	13	TRBJ1-2	ASSASGQGHYGYT
-	TRBV2	10	TRBJ1-1	AQAISNTEAF
TRBD2	TRBV7-2	13	TRBJ2-5	ASSWGLAGGETQY
TRBD1	TRBV9	13	TRBJ2-2	ASRTGGANTGELF
TRBD2	TRBV18	10	TRBJ2-3	ASSPSGDTQY
TRBD1	TRBV27	16	TRBJ2-7	ASSLSLPRGLRTYEQY
-	TRBV5-1	12	TRBJ1-1	ASSSDRANTEAF
TRBD1	TRBV2	13	TRBJ1-2	ASSDGQGDNYGYT
TRBD1	TRBV5-1	12	TRBJ2-7	ASSSRTGVSEQY
-	TRBV5-6	11	TRBJ2-7	ASSSLGPYEQY
-	TRBV6-1	12	TRBJ1-1	ASSGRGGNAEAF
TRBD1	TRBV10-3	10	TRBJ2-7	AISLTGPEQY
-	TRBV11-2	12	TRBJ1-1	ASSSTAGNTEAF
TRBD1	TRBV6-5	14	TRBJ2-7	ASSYSRTGDSYEQY
-	TRBV6-4	11	TRBJ2-1	ASSSDTYNEQF
TRBD2	TRBV6-6	14	TRBJ2-3	AATRAASGGTDTQY
TRBD1	TRBV19	11	TRBJ2-3	ASRTGGTDTQY
-	TRBV2	12	TRBJ1-3	ASSNRVAGNTIY
-	TRBV30	12	TRBJ2-3	AWSSGLKGDTQY
TRBD1	TRBV19	11	-	ASSKQGSYEQY
TRBD2	TRBV5-1	15	TRBJ2-5	ASSSGASGGHVGTQY
-	TRBV5-1	13	TRBJ2-5	ASRNLGAGGETQY
TRBD1	TRBV6-5	12	TRBJ2-7	ASSYADRNYEQY
-	TRBV6-1	13	TRBJ2-6	ASSGQASGANVLT
-	TRBV6-6	12	TRBJ2-3	ASSPTGNTDTQY
-	TRBV5-1	11	TRBJ1-1	ASTGQMNTEAF
-	TRBV6-1	12	TRBJ2-5	ASSALSGQETQY
-	TRBV2	12	TRBJ1-5	ASSEGQGDQPQH
TRBD2	TRBV5-1	14	TRBJ2-1	ASSTHGRGGMNEQF
-	TRBV14	12	TRBJ2-6	ASSAVSGANVLT
-	TRBV7-2	11	TRBJ2-1	ASSHGLTAEQF
TRBD1	TRBV2	13	TRBJ1-2	ASSDGTGSGEGYT
-	TRBV19	12	TRBJ1-2	ASSNPGQSYGYT
-	TRBV9	13	TRBJ1-3	ASSVGGFSGNTIY
TRBD2	TRBV5-6	15	TRBJ2-4	ASSLYLSGGAEFPQY
TRBD1	TRBV7-9	11	TRBJ2-1	ASNLDRGHEQF
TRBD1	TRBV5-1	13	TRBJ2-7	ASSGGQGAFNEQY
-	TRBV11-2	12	TRBJ1-6	ASSLWRTVTPLH
TRBD1	TRBV9	14	TRBJ1-2	ASSGTGQGQWYGYT
-	TRBV11-2	13	TRBJ1-5	ASSLGQYSNQPQH
-	TRBV4-1	12	TRBJ2-7	ASSQAPGDYEQY
TRBD2	TRBV7-8	14	TRBJ2-1	ASSLRPGTTDNEQF